This is a list of T cell receptor beta chains from one sample in a study of blood T cell repertoires in COVID-19. Sequencing was performed with immunoSEQ multiplex PCR; in TCRdb, only in-frame clones are kept and a portion is missing. This table has 290,000 or so clones, nearly 90% appearing once. Material: PBMCs or T cells enriched from blood (not recorded which). Every receptor here comes from a woman younger than 30 with acute COVID-19. CDR3s include the opening cysteine and the closing phenylalanine or tryptophan. A D gene is named only where the DNA matches it firmly. Size values are once, few and many counts, or a class for expanded clones, and some rows have none.

clone_size: NA
d_call: NA
v_call: TRBV10-2
j_call: TRBJ1-6
cdr3_aa: CASSEQGIHSPLHF
cdr3_nt: TGCGCCAGCAGTGAGCAGGGGATACATTCACCCCTCCACTTT

clone_size: NA
d_call: NA
v_call: TRBV5-1
j_call: TRBJ2-4
cdr3_aa: CASSLLSPGKNIQYF
cdr3_nt: TGCGCCAGCAGCTTGTTGAGCCCCGGCAAAAACATTCAGTACTTC

clone_size: NA
d_call: NA
v_call: TRBV9
j_call: TRBJ2-2
cdr3_aa: CASSTVYTGELFF
cdr3_nt: TGTGCCAGCAGCACGGTGTACACCGGGGAGCTGTTTTTT

clone_size: NA
d_call: TRBD1
v_call: TRBV2
j_call: TRBJ1-2
cdr3_aa: CASSQQGANYGYTF
cdr3_nt: TGTGCCAGCAGCCAACAGGGGGCCAACTATGGCTACACCTTC

clone_size: NA
d_call: NA
v_call: TRBV28
j_call: TRBJ2-1
cdr3_aa: CASSPPEDYNEQFF
cdr3_nt: TGTGCCAGCAGTCCCCCAGAGGACTACAATGAGCAGTTCTTC

clone_size: NA
d_call: NA
v_call: TRBV29-1
j_call: TRBJ1-2
cdr3_aa: CSAQGDGYTF
cdr3_nt: TGCAGCGCCCAGGGTGACGGCTACACCTTC

clone_size: NA
d_call: NA
v_call: TRBV7-8
j_call: TRBJ1-5
cdr3_aa: CASSHFHSNQPQHF
cdr3_nt: TGTGCCAGCAGCCATTTTCATAGCAATCAGCCCCAGCATTTT

clone_size: NA
d_call: NA
v_call: TRBV5-6
j_call: TRBJ1-5
cdr3_aa: CASSLQGKQPQHF
cdr3_nt: TGTGCCAGCAGCTTGCAGGGTAAGCAGCCCCAGCATTTT

clone_size: once
d_call: NA
v_call: TRBV9
j_call: TRBJ2-3
cdr3_aa: CASSVGGGLPDTQYF
cdr3_nt: TGTGCCAGCAGCGTAGGTGGGGGGTTGCCAGATACGCAGTATTTT

clone_size: NA
d_call: NA
v_call: TRBV12-3/TRBV12-4
j_call: TRBJ2-2
cdr3_aa: CASRGANTGELFF
cdr3_nt: TGTGCCAGCAGAGGAGCGAACACCGGGGAGCTGTTTTTT

clone_size: few
d_call: NA
v_call: TRBV12-5
j_call: TRBJ1-5
cdr3_aa: CASGNTHQPQHF
cdr3_nt: TGTGCTAGTGGAAATACACATCAGCCCCAGCATTTT

clone_size: NA
d_call: TRBD2
v_call: TRBV28
j_call: TRBJ2-4
cdr3_aa: CASSQAGGLAKNIQYF
cdr3_nt: TGTGCCAGCAGTCAGGCGGGAGGGTTAGCCAAAAACATTCAGTACTTC

clone_size: NA
d_call: NA
v_call: TRBV2
j_call: TRBJ1-5
cdr3_aa: CASSGSGGSNQPQHF
cdr3_nt: TGTGCCAGCAGTGGCTCGGGGGGGAGCAATCAGCCCCAGCATTTT

clone_size: once
d_call: TRBD2
v_call: TRBV9
j_call: TRBJ2-2
cdr3_aa: CASSVLPGLGVTGELFF
cdr3_nt: TGTGCCAGCAGCGTACTCCCGGGACTAGGTGTGACCGGGGAGCTGTTTTTT

clone_size: NA
d_call: NA
v_call: TRBV6-4
j_call: TRBJ1-2
cdr3_aa: CASRDPGDYGYTF
cdr3_nt: TGTGCCAGCAGAGACCCCGGTGACTATGGCTACACCTTC

clone_size: NA
d_call: NA
v_call: TRBV7-6
j_call: TRBJ1-2
cdr3_aa: CASSPVVGGDGYTF
cdr3_nt: TGTGCCAGCAGCCCCGTAGTGGGGGGAGATGGCTACACCTTC

clone_size: NA
d_call: NA
v_call: TRBV28
j_call: TRBJ1-1
cdr3_aa: CASSLGEGEAFF
cdr3_nt: TGTGCCAGCAGTTTAGGGGAGGGAGAAGCTTTCTTT

clone_size: NA
d_call: TRBD1
v_call: TRBV5-1
j_call: TRBJ1-2
cdr3_aa: CASSYTRDRGYGYTF
cdr3_nt: TGCGCCAGCAGCTATACTCGGGACAGGGGATATGGCTACACCTTC

clone_size: NA
d_call: TRBD2
v_call: TRBV19
j_call: TRBJ2-2
cdr3_aa: CASSESSGRNTGELFF
cdr3_nt: TGTGCCAGTAGTGAGTCTAGCGGGAGGAACACCGGGGAGCTGTTTTTT

clone_size: NA
d_call: TRBD1
v_call: TRBV27
j_call: TRBJ1-2
cdr3_aa: CASSQITGGGVDYGYTF
cdr3_nt: TGTGCCAGCAGTCAGATCACAGGGGGAGGGGTGGACTATGGCTACACCTTC

clone_size: NA
d_call: NA
v_call: TRBV5-4
j_call: TRBJ1-2
cdr3_aa: CASSLPGEMDLDNGYTF
cdr3_nt: TGTGCCAGCAGCTTGCCGGGGGAAATGGACCTGGACAATGGCTACACCTTC

clone_size: NA
d_call: TRBD1
v_call: TRBV9
j_call: TRBJ2-5
cdr3_aa: CASSGAGTVLETQYF
cdr3_nt: TGTGCCAGCAGCGGGGCCGGGACAGTATTAGAGACCCAGTACTTC

clone_size: once
d_call: TRBD2
v_call: TRBV30
j_call: TRBJ2-1
cdr3_aa: CAWSELAGDENEQFF
cdr3_nt: TGTGCCTGGAGCGAACTAGCGGGAGACGAGAATGAGCAGTTCTTC

clone_size: NA
d_call: NA
v_call: TRBV19
j_call: TRBJ1-1
cdr3_aa: CASSISTLAGGTEAFF
cdr3_nt: TGTGCCAGTAGTATATCGACACTCGCGGGGGGAACTGAAGCTTTCTTT

clone_size: once
d_call: TRBD1
v_call: TRBV6-5
j_call: TRBJ1-2
cdr3_aa: CASSPSDRVYGYTF
cdr3_nt: TGTGCCAGCAGCCCCTCGGACAGGGTCTATGGCTACACCTTC

clone_size: NA
d_call: TRBD1
v_call: TRBV11-3
j_call: TRBJ1-1
cdr3_aa: CASSQDRGRTEAFF
cdr3_nt: TGTGCCAGCAGCCAAGACAGGGGGCGTACTGAAGCTTTCTTT

clone_size: NA
d_call: NA
v_call: TRBV11-3
j_call: TRBJ1-3
cdr3_aa: CASSRGTAGNTIYF
cdr3_nt: TGTGCCAGCAGCAGGGGTACAGCTGGAAACACCATATATTTT

clone_size: once
d_call: NA
v_call: TRBV6-1
j_call: TRBJ2-7
cdr3_aa: CASRSGGYEQYF
cdr3_nt: TGTGCCAGCAGATCCGGGGGATACGAGCAGTACTTC

clone_size: NA
d_call: TRBD1
v_call: TRBV9
j_call: TRBJ2-1
cdr3_aa: CASSATDRVSYNEQFF
cdr3_nt: TGTGCCAGCAGCGCGACCGACAGGGTCTCCTACAATGAGCAGTTCTTC

clone_size: NA
d_call: NA
v_call: TRBV14
j_call: TRBJ2-5
cdr3_aa: CASSQPNVPWTQYF
cdr3_nt: TGTGCCAGCAGCCAACCTAACGTCCCGTGGACCCAGTACTTC

clone_size: NA
d_call: NA
v_call: TRBV28
j_call: TRBJ1-2
cdr3_aa: CACQQGSSNYGYTF
cdr3_nt: TGTGCCTGTCAGCAGGGCAGCTCTAACTATGGCTACACCTTC

clone_size: NA
d_call: TRBD1
v_call: TRBV5-1
j_call: TRBJ2-2
cdr3_aa: CASSGGQPTGELFF
cdr3_nt: TGCGCCAGCAGCGGGGGACAGCCTACCGGGGAGCTGTTTTTT

clone_size: NA
d_call: TRBD1
v_call: TRBV2
j_call: TRBJ1-2
cdr3_aa: CASSEEGQGNGYTF
cdr3_nt: TGTGCCAGCAGTGAAGAGGGACAGGGCAATGGCTACACCTTC

clone_size: NA
d_call: NA
v_call: TRBV5-6
j_call: TRBJ1-5
cdr3_aa: CASSYGRQPQHF
cdr3_nt: TGTGCCAGCAGTTACGGTAGACAGCCCCAGCATTTT

clone_size: NA
d_call: NA
v_call: TRBV14
j_call: TRBJ2-1
cdr3_aa: CASSQVSTGNEQFF
cdr3_nt: TGTGCCAGCAGCCAAGTATCAACAGGGAATGAGCAGTTCTTC

clone_size: NA
d_call: NA
v_call: TRBV18
j_call: TRBJ1-1
cdr3_aa: CASSPGQTGTEAFF
cdr3_nt: TGTGCCAGCTCACCCGGACAGACTGGGACTGAAGCTTTCTTT

clone_size: NA
d_call: NA
v_call: TRBV19
j_call: TRBJ1-5
cdr3_aa: CASSGGYRYSDSNQPQHF
cdr3_nt: TGTGCCAGTAGTGGGGGGTACAGGTACTCGGATAGCAATCAGCCCCAGCATTTT

clone_size: NA
d_call: NA
v_call: TRBV5-1
j_call: TRBJ1-1
cdr3_aa: CASSPRDWGNTEAFF
cdr3_nt: TGCGCCAGCAGCCCCCGGGACTGGGGGAACACTGAAGCTTTCTTT

clone_size: NA
d_call: NA
v_call: TRBV10-3
j_call: TRBJ1-1
cdr3_aa: CATNDPKMNTEAFF
cdr3_nt: TGTGCCACCAACGATCCTAAAATGAACACTGAAGCTTTCTTT

clone_size: NA
d_call: NA
v_call: TRBV5-8
j_call: TRBJ1-5
cdr3_aa: CASSLTAASNQPQHF
cdr3_nt: TGTGCCAGCAGCTTGACAGCGGCTAGCAATCAGCCCCAGCATTTT

clone_size: NA
d_call: NA
v_call: TRBV10-2
j_call: TRBJ1-2
cdr3_aa: CASSGTANYGYTF
cdr3_nt: TGCGCCAGCAGTGGGACAGCTAACTATGGCTACACCTTC